These 25 T cell receptor beta chains were all obtained from the same sample, sequenced in a study of neoadjuvant nivolumab and ipilimumab in lung cancer. The data were produced by immunoSEQ multiplex PCR, yet TCRdb's version contains in-frame clones alone and is incomplete. The top ten hold approximately 3.5% of the sample, which has tens of thousands of clones, about 89% seen once. Material: blood, obtained before neoadjuvant nivolumab, alone or with ipilimumab. All receptors come from an adult with non-small cell lung cancer. Some clones in this sample may be carry-over from other donors' samples.

The chain uses TRBV27 and TRBJ1-2; the D is unclear. The CDR3 runs to 13 residues. The germline V gene has CDR1 MNHEY and CDR2 SMNVEV (reference sequence). V shed 4 bases and J shed 5 bases, with 11 bases lying between them. DNA of the CDR3: TGTGCCAGCAGTTCCAGGAGGTCATATGGCTACACCTTC. This codes for CASSSRRSYGYTF.

V is TRBV18 and J is TRBJ1-5, with D unclear. Trimming removed 4 bases at V and 0 bases at J, with 7 bases between. CDR3 length: 14 amino acids. Germline-derived CDR1 and CDR2 are KGHSH and LQKENI. The CDR3 loop is CASSREYSNQPQHF. CDR3 nucleotides: TGTGCCAGCTCACGAGAATATAGCAATCAGCCCCAGCATTTT.

The chain joins TRBV4-2 to TRBJ1-3, with D tentatively TRBD1 (5 bases). The CDR3 spans 18 residues. Between the trimmed V and J ends, which lost 1 base and 1 base, there was a span of 17 bases. CDR1 is LGHNA, CDR2 YNFKEQ, per germline. For the CDR3, the DNA is TGTGCCAGCAGCCAAGCACCATCGGGACTTGGATCTGGAAACACCATATATTTT. Amino acid sequence: CASSQAPSGLGSGNTIYF.

The V call is TRBV14, the J call TRBJ2-2; D might be TRBD1 (5 bases). This CDR3 is built from 14 residues. Germline CDR1 reads SGHDN; CDR2 reads FVKESK. The germline V and J ends were trimmed by 4 bases and 7 bases, with 13 bases remaining between them. CDR3: CASSRFIGVGELFF. The CDR3 DNA is TGTGCCAGCAGCCGGTTCATAGGGGTCGGGGAGCTGTTTTTT.

V is TRBV30 and J is TRBJ2-2; D ambiguous. This CDR3 is built from 13 residues. The V and J ends lost 2 bases and 5 bases respectively, with 9 bases between them. The germline gives CDR1 GTSNPN, CDR2 SVGIG (reference sequence). The CDR3 loop reads CAWSHDETGELFF. CDR3 nucleotide sequence: TGTGCCTGGAGTCATGACGAAACCGGGGAGCTGTTTTTT.

This chain joins TRBV14 and TRBJ2-7; D uncertain. CDR3 length equals 12 residues. The V gene's germline CDR1 is SGHDN and CDR2 FVKESK. V lost 1 base and J lost 3, with 4 bases in between. The CDR3 region has the DNA TGTGCCAGCAGCCAAGGGGACTACGAGCAGTACTTC. As protein: CASSQGDYEQYF.

The chain links TRBV5-1 to TRBJ2-1, with 8 bases fitting TRBD2. The CDR3 consists of 16 residues. J was trimmed by 2 bases and V by 0 bases; bases with no gene match: 4. Germline-derived CDR1 and CDR2 are SGHRS and YFSETQ. The CDR3 DNA follows: TGCGCCAGCAGCTTGGGAGCGGGAGCGGCCTACAATGAGCAGTTCTTC. Encoded protein: CASSLGAGAAYNEQFF.

This rearrangement joins TRBV7-9 to TRBJ2-7; a weak D match, TRBD2 (5 bases). In germline, CDR1 is SEHNR, CDR2 FQNEAQ (reference sequence). The CDR3 totals 16 residues. V lost 0 bases to trimming and J lost 2 bases, with 14 bases between them. The CDR3 sequence is CASSLARASAAYEQYF. The CDR3 DNA follows: TGTGCCAGCAGCTTAGCGCGGGCCTCGGCAGCCTACGAGCAGTACTTC.

CDR3 sequence reads: CAWVNRATRPYEQYF. Written as DNA, the CDR3 is TGTGCCTGGGTGAACAGGGCCACCCGTCCCTACGAGCAGTACTTC. J is TRBJ2-7 and V is TRBV30, with TRBD1 as a possible D gene (6 bases). V was clipped by 5 bases and J by 2 bases, with 19 bases between them. CDR3 length: 15 residues. Germline V gene sequence: CDR1 GTSNPN, CDR2 SVGIG (reference sequence).

The genes are TRBV7-2 and TRBJ2-1; tentatively, D is TRBD1 (5 bases). This CDR3 has 16 residues. Deletions cut 4 bases from V and 3 bases from J, with 16 bases between. Germline V CDR1 and CDR2: SGHTA, FQGNSA. CDR3 nucleotide sequence: TGTGCCAGCAGCTCCCCTGGGGCCTACAACTACAATGAGCAGTTCTTC. Its protein product is CASSSPGAYNYNEQFF.

The chain couples TRBV5-4 to TRBJ2-2; the D gene is possibly TRBD2 (6 bases). This CDR3 region has 15 residues. With 0 bases removed from V and 4 bases from J, the gap between germline ends came to 10 bases. Per the germline V gene, CDR1 is SGHNT and CDR2 is YYREEE (reference sequence). In DNA form, the CDR3 reads TGTGCCAGCAGCTTGGGGGGGGAGAGCACCGGGGAGCTGTTTTTT. Amino acids: CASSLGGESTGELFF.

The chain recombines TRBV15 with TRBJ2-3; 8 nucleotides line up with TRBD1. There are 16 residues in the CDR3. Germline assignment: CDR1 LNHNV and CDR2 YYDKDF (reference sequence). Trimming took 1 base from V and 2 from J; bases not matched to a gene: 5. The DNA of the CDR3 is TGTGCCACCAGCAGAGGACAGGGGTTGGACACAGATACGCAGTATTTT. Protein product: CATSRGQGLDTDTQYF.

The chain is built from TRBV18 and TRBJ1-4, with 8 bases aligning to TRBD1. J lost 9 bases, V lost 3 bases, and 6 bases had no gene match. CDR1 and CDR2 (germline): KGHSH, LQKENI. The CDR3 length is 14 residues. The CDR3 bases are TGTGCCAGCTCACCGCTACAGGGGGTTCAAAAACTGTTTTTT. Translating it yields CASSPLQGVQKLFF. Variable domain in full (rest from reference TRBV18 and TRBJ1-4): NAGVMQNPRHLVRRRGQEARLRCSPMKGHSHVYWYRQLPEEGLKFMVYLQKENIIDESGMPKERFSAEFPKEGPSILRIQQVVRGDSAAYFCASSPLQGVQKLFFGSGTQLSVL.

This clone appeared a single time. The chain links TRBV7-2 to TRBJ2-7; 13 bases are a match to TRBD2. Germline CDR1 is SGHTA and CDR2 is FQGNSA. This CDR3 is 15 amino acids long. V trimming: 5 bases; J trimming: 4 bases; junction bases outside the gene matches: 5. The CDR3 sequence: CASSPGTSGTYEQYF. Written as DNA, the CDR3 is TGTGCCAGCAGCCCCGGGACTAGCGGGACGTACGAGCAGTACTTC.

V and J are TRBV15 and TRBJ1-1; tentative D call: TRBD1 (6 bases). This CDR3 has 13 residues. Germline V lookup: CDR1 LNHNV, CDR2 YYDKDF (reference sequence). V lost 5 bases to trimming and J lost 5 bases, with 12 bases between them. The CDR3 DNA reads TGTGCCACCAGCTCACAGGGTCGAACTGAAGCTTTCTTT. Translating it yields CATSSQGRTEAFF.

The chain combines TRBV7-9 with TRBJ2-7; tentative D call: TRBD1 (6 bases). Germline CDR1 and CDR2: SEHNR and FQNEAQ (reference sequence). The CDR3 is 12 amino acids. The V end was cut by 5 bases, the J end by 3 bases, with 8 bases between. The CDR3 DNA sequence: TGTGCCAGCAGCCGAGGGGGCTACGAGCAGTACTTC. Protein product: CASSRGGYEQYF.

This chain uses TRBV18 with TRBJ1-1; unclear D gene. The length of the CDR3 is 13 residues. Germline V gene lookup returns CDR1 KGHSH and CDR2 LQKENI. Trimming removed 2 bases at V and 2 bases at J, with 6 bases between. CDR3 nucleotides: TGTGCCAGCTCACCAGGAAGAAACACTGAAGCTTTCTTT. It translates to CASSPGRNTEAFF.

The rearrangement joins TRBV7-9 to TRBJ1-2; tentative D call: TRBD1 (5 bases). Germline V gene lookup returns CDR1 SEHNR and CDR2 FQNEAQ (reference sequence). Trimming shortened V by 3 bases and J by 0 bases, and 11 bases separated the two germline ends. The CDR3 is 15 residues long. The CDR3 region has the DNA TGTGCCAGCAGCTTGGGACTCTCGGCTAACTATGGCTACACCTTC. Translated: CASSLGLSANYGYTF.

In its sample, this clone was seen once. This chain links TRBV7-8 with TRBJ2-7, with 8 bases matching TRBD2. The CDR3 contains 17 residues. The ends lost 2 bases at V and 0 bases at J; junction bases unmatched: 9. CDR1 is SGHVS, CDR2 FQNEAQ, per germline. The CDR3 here is CASSLTPSLAGSYEQYF. The CDR3 DNA reads TGTGCCAGCAGCTTAACCCCCTCGCTAGCGGGCTCCTACGAGCAGTACTTC.

V usage is TRBV30 and J usage is TRBJ1-5, with 8 bases fitting TRBD1. The germline gives CDR1 GTSNPN, CDR2 SVGIG (reference sequence). J gave up 5 bases and V 4 bases, and 4 bases lay outside the gene matches. The CDR3 has 13 amino acids. The CDR3 sequence is CAWTGGLDQPQHF. The CDR3 DNA reads as TGTGCCTGGACAGGGGGCCTAGATCAGCCCCAGCATTTT.

The CDR3 protein is CASSPMEDRADGYTF. The CDR3 bases are TGCGCCAGCAGCCCTATGGAGGACAGGGCGGATGGCTACACCTTC. V gene TRBV5-1 combines with J gene TRBJ1-2; TRBD1 matches 8 bases. Per germline, CDR1 SGHRS and CDR2 YFSETQ. The CDR3 runs to 15 residues. V was clipped by 4 bases and J by 6 bases; unmatched bases: 11.

The chain has TRBV5-1 and TRBJ2-3; 8 bases match TRBD1. The CDR3 is made up of 14 amino acids. CDR1 is SGHRS, CDR2 YFSETQ, per germline. J was trimmed by 7 bases and V by 4 bases; bases with no gene match: 8. CDR3 residues: CASSLQGGENTQYF. DNA of the CDR3: TGCGCCAGCAGCCTACAGGGGGGTGAGAATACGCAGTATTTT.

This chain uses TRBV7-2 with TRBJ2-5, with 13 positions matching TRBD2. This CDR3 spans 16 amino acids. V dropped 1 base and J dropped 5; count of bases not matched to a gene: 4. Germline CDR1 SGHTA, CDR2 FQGNSA. CDR3 protein: CASSLGTSGSRETQYF. CDR3 sequence (DNA): TGTGCCAGCAGCTTAGGGACTAGCGGGAGTCGCGAGACCCAGTACTTC.

This chain uses TRBV29-1 with TRBJ1-2; D ambiguous. Between the trimmed V and J ends, which lost 6 bases and 5 bases, there was a span of 10 bases. This CDR3 has 11 amino acids. In germline, CDR1 is SQVTM, CDR2 ANQGSEA. The DNA of the CDR3 is TGCAGCGTCGAGGACCCGTATGGCTACACCTTC. Translating it yields CSVEDPYGYTF.

The chain employs TRBV20-1 and TRBJ1-2; D uncertain. The germline gives CDR1 DFQATT, CDR2 SNEGSKA (reference sequence). The CDR3 totals 11 residues. The V end lost 3 bases, the J end lost 7 bases, and 9 bases lay between the germline ends. The CDR3 loop reads CSASPASGYTF. For the CDR3, the DNA is TGCAGTGCTAGCCCGGCAAGTGGCTACACCTTC.